The 9 T cell receptor beta chains given below trace back to one sample, sequenced in a study of Graves' ophthalmopathy and Graves' hyperthyroidism. Investigators amplified TCR beta CDR3 regions from RNA transcripts. The authors performed first-round RT-PCR with HTBI primers and then a second-round multiplex PCR. TCRdb used MiXCR to reprocess the multiplex PCR reads, holding one entry per CDR3 protein. The sample contains 200,000 to 250,000 distinct CDR3 sequences, about 22% of which appear only once. Sequencing input: peripheral blood. Source of these receptors: a woman aged 50 to 60 with Graves' ophthalmopathy.

This clonotype was detected ten times or more. The chain links TRBV28 to TRBJ1-2; 8 positions agree with TRBD1. V trimming: 5 bases; J trimming: 8 bases; junction bases outside the gene matches: 7. This CDR3 has 13 amino acids. Germline V lookup: CDR1 MDHEN, CDR2 SYDVKM. This CDR3 reads CASSLNRDRGYTF. CDR3 nucleotide sequence: TGTGCCAGCAGTCTTAACAGGGACAGGGGCTACACCTTC.

The table lists this clonotype with many counts. This rearrangement joins TRBV9 to TRBJ2-4; 7 positions agree with TRBD2. CDR1 SGDLS and CDR2 YYNGEE come from the germline V gene. CDR3 length: 14 amino acids. The V segment lost 2 bases and the J segment 8 bases; nucleotides outside the gene matches: 7. Here the CDR3 reads CASSVLAGGDIQYF. The DNA of the CDR3 is TGTGCCAGCAGCGTTTTAGCGGGTGGAGACATTCAGTACTTC. Using reference TRBV9 and TRBJ2-4 for the parts outside the CDR3, the full variable domain is DSGVTQTPKHLITATGQRVTLRCSPRSGDLSVYWYQQSLDQGLQFLIQYYNGEERAKGNILERFSAQQFPDLHSELNLSSLELGDSALYFCASSVLAGGDIQYFGAGTRLSVL.

This sequence joins TRBV12-3 or TRBV12-4 and TRBJ1-6; D is undetermined. V lost 8 bases, J lost 8 bases, and 13 bases lay in between. This CDR3 has 13 amino acids. CDR3 loop: CASRFGADSPLHF. The DNA for the CDR3 is TGTGCCAGCCGCTTTGGAGCCGATTCACCCCTCCACTTT.

V usage is TRBV20-1 and J usage is TRBJ2-7; D is unresolved. The V and J ends lost 6 bases and 3 bases respectively, with 6 bases between them. The CDR3 spans 10 residues. Germline V gene data show CDR1 as DFQATT and CDR2 as SNEGSKA (reference sequence). The CDR3 here is CSALFYEQYF. The CDR3 nucleotides read TGCAGTGCGCTGTTCTACGAGCAGTACTTC.

The gene calls are TRBV27 and TRBJ1-5, with unresolved D. The germline V gene encodes CDR1 MNHEY and CDR2 SMNVEV (reference sequence). The V end was cut by 5 bases, the J end by 2 bases, with 7 bases between. This CDR3 is 13 amino acids long. The CDR3 coding sequence is TGTGCCAGCAGTGATCTGGGCAATCAGCCCCAGCATTTT. Translation gives CASSDLGNQPQHF.

This chain uses TRBV6-1 with TRBJ2-5; 7 bases are shared with TRBD1. In germline, CDR1 is MNHNS, CDR2 SASEGT. This CDR3 has 13 residues. V gave up 6 bases and J gave up 5 bases; unmatched junction bases: 6. This CDR3 reads CASRMQGVETQYF. The CDR3 DNA reads as TGTGCCAGCAGGATGCAGGGGGTTGAGACCCAGTACTTC.

This clonotype was counted a few times. This rearrangement joins TRBV6-1 to TRBJ1-5; D is uncertain. This CDR3 contains 12 residues. The germline V gene encodes CDR1 MNHNS and CDR2 SASEGT. V shed 6 bases and J shed 4 bases, with 7 bases lying between them. CDR3 coding DNA: TGTGCCAGCAGAAACTTTAATCAGCCCCAGCATTTT. Encoded protein: CASRNFNQPQHF.

This clonotype was observed many times. The chain carries TRBV20-1 and TRBJ2-7; 7 positions agree with TRBD1. Unmatched junction bases numbered 13, after V lost 5 bases and J lost 0 bases. There are 16 residues in the CDR3. Germline V CDR1 and CDR2: DFQATT, SNEGSKA (reference sequence). The CDR3 region is CSADRVKGLSSYEQYF. The CDR3 region has the DNA TGCAGTGCTGACAGGGTTAAGGGCCTTAGCTCCTACGAGCAGTACTTC.

This clonotype was observed many times. CDR3: CATSDSASSKALYGYTF. The CDR3 DNA sequence: TGTGCCACCAGTGATTCTGCGTCGAGTAAGGCCCTCTATGGCTACACCTTC. The rearrangement links TRBV24-1 to TRBJ1-2; D is undetermined. In germline, CDR1 is KGHDR, CDR2 SFDVKD. Trimming cost V 2 bases and J 4 bases, with 19 bases left between them. The CDR3 is made up of 17 amino acids.